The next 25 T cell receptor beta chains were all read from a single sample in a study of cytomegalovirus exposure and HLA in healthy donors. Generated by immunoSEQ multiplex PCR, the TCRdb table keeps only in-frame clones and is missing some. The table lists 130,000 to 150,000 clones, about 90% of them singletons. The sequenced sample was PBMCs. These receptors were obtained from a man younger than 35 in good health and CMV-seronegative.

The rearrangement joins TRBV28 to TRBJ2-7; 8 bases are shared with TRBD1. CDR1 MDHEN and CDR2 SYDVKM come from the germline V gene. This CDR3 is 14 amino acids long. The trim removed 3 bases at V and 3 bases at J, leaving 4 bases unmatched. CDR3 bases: TGTGCCAGCAGTTTTATTGACAGGGGCTACGAGCAGTACTTC. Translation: CASSFIDRGYEQYF.

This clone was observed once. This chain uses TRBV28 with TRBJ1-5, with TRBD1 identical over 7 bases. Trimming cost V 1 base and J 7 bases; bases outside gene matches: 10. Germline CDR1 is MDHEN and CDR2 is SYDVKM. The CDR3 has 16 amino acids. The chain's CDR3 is CASSLFSGGLGQPQHF. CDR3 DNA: TGTGCCAGCAGTTTATTCTCAGGGGGGCTGGGGCAGCCCCAGCATTTT.

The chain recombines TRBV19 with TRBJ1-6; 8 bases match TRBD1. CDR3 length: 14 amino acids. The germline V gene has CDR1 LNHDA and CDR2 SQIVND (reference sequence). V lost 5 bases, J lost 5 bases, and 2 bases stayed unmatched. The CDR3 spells CASSETGDNSPLHF. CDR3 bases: TGTGCCAGTAGTGAGACAGGGGATAATTCACCCCTCCACTTT.

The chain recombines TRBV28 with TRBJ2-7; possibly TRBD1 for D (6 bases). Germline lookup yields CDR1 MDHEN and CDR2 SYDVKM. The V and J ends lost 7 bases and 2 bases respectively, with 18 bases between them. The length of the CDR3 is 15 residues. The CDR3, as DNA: TGTGCCAGCATTCCTCACGGACAGATTACCTACGAGCAGTACTTC. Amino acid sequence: CASIPHGQITYEQYF. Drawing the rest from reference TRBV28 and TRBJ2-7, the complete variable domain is DVKVTQSSRYLVKRTGEKVFLECVQDMDHENMFWYRQDPGLGLRLIYFSYDVKMKEKGDIPEGYSVSREKKERFSLILESASTNQTSMYLCASIPHGQITYEQYFGPGTRLTVT.

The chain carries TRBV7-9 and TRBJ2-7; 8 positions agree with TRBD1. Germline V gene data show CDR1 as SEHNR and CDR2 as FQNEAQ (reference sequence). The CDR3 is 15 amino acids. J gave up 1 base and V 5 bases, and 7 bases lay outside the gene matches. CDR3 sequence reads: CASSPPTGVSYEQYF. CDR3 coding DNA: TGTGCCAGCAGCCCCCCGACAGGGGTGTCCTACGAGCAGTACTTC.

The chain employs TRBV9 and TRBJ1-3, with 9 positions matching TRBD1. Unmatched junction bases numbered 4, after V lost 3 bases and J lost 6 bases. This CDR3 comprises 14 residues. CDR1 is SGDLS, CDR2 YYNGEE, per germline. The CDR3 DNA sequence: TGTGCCAGCAGCGGTACAGGGGGCGAAAACACCATATATTTT. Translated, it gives CASSGTGGENTIYF.

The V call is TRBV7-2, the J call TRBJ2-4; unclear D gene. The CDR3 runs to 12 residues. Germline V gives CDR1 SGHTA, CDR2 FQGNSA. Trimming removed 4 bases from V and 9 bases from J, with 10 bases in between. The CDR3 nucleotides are TGTGCCAGCAGCTCGAGAGGAAGCATTCAGTACTTC. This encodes CASSSRGSIQYF.

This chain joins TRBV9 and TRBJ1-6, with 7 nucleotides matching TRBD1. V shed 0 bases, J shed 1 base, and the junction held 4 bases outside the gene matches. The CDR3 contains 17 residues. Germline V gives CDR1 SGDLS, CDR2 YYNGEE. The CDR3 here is CASSVGQGRSYNSPLHF. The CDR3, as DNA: TGTGCCAGCAGCGTAGGACAGGGAAGGTCCTATAATTCACCCCTCCACTTT. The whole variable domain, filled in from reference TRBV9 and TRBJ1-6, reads DSGVTQTPKHLITATGQRVTLRCSPRSGDLSVYWYQQSLDQGLQFLIQYYNGEERAKGNILERFSAQQFPDLHSELNLSSLELGDSALYFCASSVGQGRSYNSPLHFGNGTRLTVT.

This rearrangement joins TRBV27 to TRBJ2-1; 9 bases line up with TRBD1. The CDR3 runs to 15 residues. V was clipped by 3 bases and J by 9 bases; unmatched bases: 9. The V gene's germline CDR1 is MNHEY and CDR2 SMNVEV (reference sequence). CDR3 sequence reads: CASSFSGTGPFEQFF. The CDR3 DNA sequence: TGTGCCAGCAGTTTCTCCGGGACAGGGCCATTTGAGCAGTTCTTC.

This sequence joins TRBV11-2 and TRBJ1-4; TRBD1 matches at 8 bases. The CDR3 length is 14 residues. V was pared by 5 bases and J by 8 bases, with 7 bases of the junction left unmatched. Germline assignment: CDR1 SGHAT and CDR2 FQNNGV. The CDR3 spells CASSPGQGREKLFF. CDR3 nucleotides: TGTGCCAGCAGCCCCGGACAGGGACGGGAAAAACTGTTTTTT.

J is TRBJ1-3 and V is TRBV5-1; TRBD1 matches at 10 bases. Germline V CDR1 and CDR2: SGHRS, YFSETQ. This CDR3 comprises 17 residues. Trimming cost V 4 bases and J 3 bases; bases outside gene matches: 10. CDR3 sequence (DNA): TGCGCCAGCAGCCTAGGCCGGGGGACAGGGGTTGGAAACACCATATATTTT. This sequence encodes CASSLGRGTGVGNTIYF.

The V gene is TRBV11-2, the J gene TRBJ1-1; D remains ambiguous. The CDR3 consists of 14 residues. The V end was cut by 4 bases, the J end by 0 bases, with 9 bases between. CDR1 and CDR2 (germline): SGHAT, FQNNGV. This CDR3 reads CASSSEALNTEAFF. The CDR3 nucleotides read TGTGCCAGCAGCTCGGAGGCACTGAACACTGAAGCTTTCTTT.

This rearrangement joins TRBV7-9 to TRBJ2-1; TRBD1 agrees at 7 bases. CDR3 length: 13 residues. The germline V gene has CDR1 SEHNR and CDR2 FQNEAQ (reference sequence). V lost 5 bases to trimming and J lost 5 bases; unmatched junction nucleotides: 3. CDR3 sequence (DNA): TGTGCCAGCAGCCCCGGACAGGACAATGAGCAGTTCTTC. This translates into CASSPGQDNEQFF.

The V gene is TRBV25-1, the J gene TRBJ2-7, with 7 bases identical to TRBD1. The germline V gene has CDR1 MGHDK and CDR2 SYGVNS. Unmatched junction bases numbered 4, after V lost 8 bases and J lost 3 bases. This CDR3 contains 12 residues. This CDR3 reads CASSGTVYEQYF. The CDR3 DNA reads TGTGCCAGCTCCGGGACAGTCTACGAGCAGTACTTC.

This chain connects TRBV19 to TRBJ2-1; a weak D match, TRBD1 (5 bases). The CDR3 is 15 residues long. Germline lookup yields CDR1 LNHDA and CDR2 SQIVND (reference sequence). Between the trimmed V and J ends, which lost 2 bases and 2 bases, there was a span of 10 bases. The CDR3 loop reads CASSIRQMTYNEQFF. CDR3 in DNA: TGTGCCAGTAGTATAAGACAGATGACCTACAATGAGCAGTTCTTC.

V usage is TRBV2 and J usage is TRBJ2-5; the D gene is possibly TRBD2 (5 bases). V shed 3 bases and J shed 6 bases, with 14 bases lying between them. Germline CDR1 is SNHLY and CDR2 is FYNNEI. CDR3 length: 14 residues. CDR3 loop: CASSEIYGVKTQYF. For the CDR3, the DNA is TGTGCCAGCAGTGAGATCTACGGGGTAAAGACCCAGTACTTC.

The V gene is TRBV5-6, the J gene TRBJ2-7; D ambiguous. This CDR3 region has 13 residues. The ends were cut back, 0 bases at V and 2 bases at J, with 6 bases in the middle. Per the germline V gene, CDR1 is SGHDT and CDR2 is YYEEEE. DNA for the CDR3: TGTGCCAGCAGCTTGGCCAGTCCCTACGAGCAGTACTTC. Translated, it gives CASSLASPYEQYF.

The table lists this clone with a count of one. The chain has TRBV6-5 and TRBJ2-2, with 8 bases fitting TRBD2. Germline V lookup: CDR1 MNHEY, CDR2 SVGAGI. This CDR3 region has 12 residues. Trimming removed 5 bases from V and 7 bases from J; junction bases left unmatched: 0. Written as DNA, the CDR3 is TGTGCCAGCAGTCGGGGGGGCGGGGAGCTGTTTTTT. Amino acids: CASSRGGGELFF.

The CDR3 is CASSAGSGSEYNEQFF. For the CDR3, the DNA is TGTGCCAGCAGCGCCGGGAGCGGGAGTGAATACAATGAGCAGTTCTTC. The chain recombines TRBV9 with TRBJ2-1, with TRBD2 identical over 8 bases. Germline CDR1 is SGDLS and CDR2 is YYNGEE. V dropped 3 bases and J dropped 4; count of bases not matched to a gene: 9. This CDR3 region has 16 residues.

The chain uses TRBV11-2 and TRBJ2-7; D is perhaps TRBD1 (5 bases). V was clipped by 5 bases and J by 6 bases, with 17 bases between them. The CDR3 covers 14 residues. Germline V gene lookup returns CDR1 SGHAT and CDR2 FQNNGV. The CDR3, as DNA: TGTGCCAGCAGCAACAGCCACCCGACAGCCGAGCAGTACTTC. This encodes CASSNSHPTAEQYF.

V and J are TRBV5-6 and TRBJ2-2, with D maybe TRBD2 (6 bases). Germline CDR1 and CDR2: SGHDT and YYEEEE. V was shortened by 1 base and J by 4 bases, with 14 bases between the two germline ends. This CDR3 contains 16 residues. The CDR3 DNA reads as TGTGCCAGCAGCTTGTCCCTGGGGGGTTTCACCGGGGAGCTGTTTTTT. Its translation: CASSLSLGGFTGELFF. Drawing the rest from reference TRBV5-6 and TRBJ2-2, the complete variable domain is DAGVTQSPTHLIKTRGQQVTLRCSPKSGHDTVSWYQQALGQGPQFIFQYYEEEERQRGNFPDRFSGHQFPNYSSELNVNALLLGDSALYLCASSLSLGGFTGELFFGEGSRLTVL.

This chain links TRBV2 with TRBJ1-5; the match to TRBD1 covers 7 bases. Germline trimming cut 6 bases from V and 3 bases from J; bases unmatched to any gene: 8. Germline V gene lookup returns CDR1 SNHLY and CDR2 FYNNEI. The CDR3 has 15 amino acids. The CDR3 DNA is TGTGCCAGCAGCCTTGACAGGGCCCTCAATCAGCCCCAGCATTTT. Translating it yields CASSLDRALNQPQHF.

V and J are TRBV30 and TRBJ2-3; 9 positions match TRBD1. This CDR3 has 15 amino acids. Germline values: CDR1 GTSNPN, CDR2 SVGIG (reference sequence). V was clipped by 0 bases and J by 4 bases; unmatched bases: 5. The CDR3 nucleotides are TGTGCCTGGAGTGTAGGGACAGGGCAAGCAGATACGCAGTATTTT. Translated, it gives CAWSVGTGQADTQYF.

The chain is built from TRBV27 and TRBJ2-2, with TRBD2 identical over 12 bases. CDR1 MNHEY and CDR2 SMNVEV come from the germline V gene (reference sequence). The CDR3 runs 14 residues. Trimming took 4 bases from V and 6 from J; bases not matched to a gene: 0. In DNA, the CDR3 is TGTGCCAGCAGTTGGACTAGCGGGGCCGGGGAGCTGTTTTTT. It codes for CASSWTSGAGELFF.

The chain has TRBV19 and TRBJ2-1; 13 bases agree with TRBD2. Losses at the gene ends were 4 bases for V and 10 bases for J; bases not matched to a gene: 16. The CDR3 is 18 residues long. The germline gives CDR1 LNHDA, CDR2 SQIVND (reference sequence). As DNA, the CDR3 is TGTGCCAGTAGTACGCGCCAAATTGGACTAGCGGGAGTGGGGGAGCAGTTCTTC. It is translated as CASSTRQIGLAGVGEQFF.